This section outlines one TCR beta chain sequence together with its context. These data are taken from a study of blood T cell repertoires in COVID-19. As for the study in general: The United States, Italy and Spain were the sources of the acute and convalescent COVID-19 samples.

Original analysis: Reference gene primer amplification yielded estimated nucleated cell counts. Only in-frame clones appear in the TCRdb table, and some are missing; sequencing was by immunoSEQ multiplex PCR. V, J and clone size derive from that table, while D and trimming were established from the DNA sequence. There are approximately 60,000 clones in the sample; approximately 84% occur only once, and roughly 15% lies in the top ten. This CDR3 contains 19 residues. The V segment lost 0 bases and the J segment 4 bases; nucleotides outside the gene matches: 12. Germline-derived CDR1 and CDR2 are SGHRS and YFSETQ.

The clonotype was recovered from a man between 65 and 85 years old with active COVID-19. The chain combines TRBV5-1 with TRBJ2-1, with 11 bases that match TRBD1. Sequencing was carried out using peripheral blood. This CDR3 reads CASSLATAHGTGGYNEQFF. The CDR3 coding sequence is TGCGCCAGCAGCTTGGCTACGGCCCACGGGACAGGGGGATACAATGAGCAGTTCTTC.